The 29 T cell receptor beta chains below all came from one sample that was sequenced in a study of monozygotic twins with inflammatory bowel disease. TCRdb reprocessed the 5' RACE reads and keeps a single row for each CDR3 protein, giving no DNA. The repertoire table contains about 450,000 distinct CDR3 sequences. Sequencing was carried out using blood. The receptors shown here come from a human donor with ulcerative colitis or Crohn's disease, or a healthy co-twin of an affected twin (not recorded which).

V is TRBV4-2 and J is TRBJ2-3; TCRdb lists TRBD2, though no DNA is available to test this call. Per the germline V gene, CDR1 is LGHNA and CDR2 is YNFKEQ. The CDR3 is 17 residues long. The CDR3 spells CASSQVTTSGSTDTQYF.

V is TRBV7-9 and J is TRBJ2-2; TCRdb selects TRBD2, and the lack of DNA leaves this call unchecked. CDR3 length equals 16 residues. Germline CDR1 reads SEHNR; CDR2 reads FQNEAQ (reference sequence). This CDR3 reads CASSLSGRAGTGELFF.

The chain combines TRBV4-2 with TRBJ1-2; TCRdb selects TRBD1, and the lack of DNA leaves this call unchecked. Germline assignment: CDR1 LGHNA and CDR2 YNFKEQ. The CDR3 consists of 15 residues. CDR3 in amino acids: CASSQDSGGGYGYTF.

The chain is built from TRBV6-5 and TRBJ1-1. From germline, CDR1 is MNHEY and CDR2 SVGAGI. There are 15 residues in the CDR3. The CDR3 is CASSYLLSGYTEAFF.

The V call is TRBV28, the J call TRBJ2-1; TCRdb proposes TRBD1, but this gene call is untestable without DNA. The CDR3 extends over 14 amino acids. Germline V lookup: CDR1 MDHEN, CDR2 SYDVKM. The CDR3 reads CASSSATGDNEQFF. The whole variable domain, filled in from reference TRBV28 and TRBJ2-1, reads DVKVTQSSRYLVKRTGEKVFLECVQDMDHENMFWYRQDPGLGLRLIYFSYDVKMKEKGDIPEGYSVSREKKERFSLILESASTNQTSMYLCASSSATGDNEQFFGPGTRLTVL.

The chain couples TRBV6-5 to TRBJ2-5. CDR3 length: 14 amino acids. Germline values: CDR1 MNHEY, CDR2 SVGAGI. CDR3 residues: CASSYSAQVETQYF.

The CDR3 loop reads CAITQFGAGSTPAKNIQYF. V and J are TRBV10-3 and TRBJ2-4; no DNA is available, so the TRBD1 call from TCRdb remains unchecked. The CDR3 is 19 residues long. CDR1 and CDR2 (germline): ENHRY, SYGVKD.

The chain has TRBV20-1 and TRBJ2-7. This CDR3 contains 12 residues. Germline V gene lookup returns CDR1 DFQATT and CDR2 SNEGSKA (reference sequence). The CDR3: CSADRSSYEQYF.

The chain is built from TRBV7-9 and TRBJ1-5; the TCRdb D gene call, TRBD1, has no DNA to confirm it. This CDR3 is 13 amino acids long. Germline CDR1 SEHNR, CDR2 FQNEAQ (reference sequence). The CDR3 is CASSWGGGQPQHF.

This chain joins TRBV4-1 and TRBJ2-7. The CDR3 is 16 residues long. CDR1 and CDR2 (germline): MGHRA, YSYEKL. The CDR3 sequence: CASSQNRDVGSYEQYF.

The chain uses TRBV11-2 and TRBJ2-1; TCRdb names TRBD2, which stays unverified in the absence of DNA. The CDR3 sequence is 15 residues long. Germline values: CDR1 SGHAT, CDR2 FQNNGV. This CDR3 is CASSSGLDYYNEQFF.

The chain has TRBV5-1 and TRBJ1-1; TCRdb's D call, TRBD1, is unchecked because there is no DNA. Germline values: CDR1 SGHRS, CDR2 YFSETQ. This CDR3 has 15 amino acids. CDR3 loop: CASSLHGGAPTEAFF.

The CDR3 protein is CASSSTGAYGYTF. The genes are TRBV7-8 and TRBJ1-2; the D call from TCRdb, TRBD1, cannot be confirmed without DNA. The CDR3 sequence is 13 residues long. Looked up from germline, CDR1 is SGHVS and CDR2 is FQNEAQ.

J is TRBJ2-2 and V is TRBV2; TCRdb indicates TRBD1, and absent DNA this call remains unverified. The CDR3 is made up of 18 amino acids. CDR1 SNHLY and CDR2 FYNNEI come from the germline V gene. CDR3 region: CASSRDRALVDLSWELFF.

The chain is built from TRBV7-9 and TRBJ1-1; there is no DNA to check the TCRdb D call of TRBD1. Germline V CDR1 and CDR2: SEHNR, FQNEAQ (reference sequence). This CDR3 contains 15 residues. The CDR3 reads CASSLSGGYGTEAFF.

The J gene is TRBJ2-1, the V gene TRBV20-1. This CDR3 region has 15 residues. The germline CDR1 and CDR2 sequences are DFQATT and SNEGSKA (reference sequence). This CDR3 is CSARDPRGPYNEQFF.

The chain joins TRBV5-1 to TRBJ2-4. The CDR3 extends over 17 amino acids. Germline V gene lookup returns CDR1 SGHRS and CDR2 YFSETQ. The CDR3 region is CASSYERRPLAKNIQYF. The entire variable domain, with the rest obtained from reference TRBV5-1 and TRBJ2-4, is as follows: KAGVTQTPRYLIKTRGQQVTLSCSPISGHRSVSWYQQTPGQGLQFLFEYFSETQRNKGNFPGRFSGRQFSNSRSEMNVSTLELGDSALYLCASSYERRPLAKNIQYFGAGTRLSVL.

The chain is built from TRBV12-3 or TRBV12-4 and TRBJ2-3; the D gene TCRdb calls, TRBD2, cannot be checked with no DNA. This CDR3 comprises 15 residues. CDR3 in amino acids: CASSLAGGRGNTQYF.

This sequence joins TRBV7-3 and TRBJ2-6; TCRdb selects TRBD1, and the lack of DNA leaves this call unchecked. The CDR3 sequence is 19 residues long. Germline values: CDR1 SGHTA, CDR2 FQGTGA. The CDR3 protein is CASSHRGDRVSSGANVLTF.

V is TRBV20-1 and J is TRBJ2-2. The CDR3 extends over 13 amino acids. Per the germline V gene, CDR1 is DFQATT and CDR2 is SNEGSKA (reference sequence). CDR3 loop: CSARQANTGELFF.

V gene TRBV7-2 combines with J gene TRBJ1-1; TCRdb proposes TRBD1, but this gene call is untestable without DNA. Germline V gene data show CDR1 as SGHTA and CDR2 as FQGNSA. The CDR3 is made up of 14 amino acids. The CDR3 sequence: CASSFGTGVTEAFF.

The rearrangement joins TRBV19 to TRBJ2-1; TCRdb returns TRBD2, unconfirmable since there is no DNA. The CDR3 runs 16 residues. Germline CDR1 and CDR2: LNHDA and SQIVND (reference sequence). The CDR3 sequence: CASSSLGGMSYNEQFF. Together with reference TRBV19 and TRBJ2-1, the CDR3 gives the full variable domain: DGGITQSPKYLFRKEGQNVTLSCEQNLNHDAMYWYRQDPGQGLRLIYYSQIVNDFQKGDIAEGYSVSREKKESFPLTVTSAQKNPTAFYLCASSSLGGMSYNEQFFGPGTRLTVL.

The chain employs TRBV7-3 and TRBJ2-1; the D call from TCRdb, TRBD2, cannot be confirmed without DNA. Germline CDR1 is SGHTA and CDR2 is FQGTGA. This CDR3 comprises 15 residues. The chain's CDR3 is CASSRGIDGDNEQFF.

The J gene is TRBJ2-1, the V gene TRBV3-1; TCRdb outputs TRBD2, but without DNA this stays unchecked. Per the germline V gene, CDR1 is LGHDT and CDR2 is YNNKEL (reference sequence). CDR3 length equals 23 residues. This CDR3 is CASSHFGLAGGDYRESSYNEQFF.

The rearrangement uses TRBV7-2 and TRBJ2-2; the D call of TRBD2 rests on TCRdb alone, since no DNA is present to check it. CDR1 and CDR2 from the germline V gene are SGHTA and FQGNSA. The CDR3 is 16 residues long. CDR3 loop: CASSFGPDGPTGELFF.

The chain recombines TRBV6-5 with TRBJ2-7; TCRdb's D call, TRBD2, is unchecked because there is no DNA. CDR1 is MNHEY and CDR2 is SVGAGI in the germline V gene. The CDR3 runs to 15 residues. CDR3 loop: CASSYSGGYAYEQYF.

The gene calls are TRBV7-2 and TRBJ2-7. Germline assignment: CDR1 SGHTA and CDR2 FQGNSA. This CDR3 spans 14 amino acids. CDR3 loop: CASSLAGRSYEQYF.

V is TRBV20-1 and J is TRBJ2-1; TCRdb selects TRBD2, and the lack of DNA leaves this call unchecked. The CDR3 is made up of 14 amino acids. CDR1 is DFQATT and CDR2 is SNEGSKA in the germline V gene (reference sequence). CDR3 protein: CSAPGDAGGNEQFF.

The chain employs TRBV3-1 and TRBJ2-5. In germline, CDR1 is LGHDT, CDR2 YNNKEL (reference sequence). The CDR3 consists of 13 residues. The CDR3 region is CASSQDSRETQYF.